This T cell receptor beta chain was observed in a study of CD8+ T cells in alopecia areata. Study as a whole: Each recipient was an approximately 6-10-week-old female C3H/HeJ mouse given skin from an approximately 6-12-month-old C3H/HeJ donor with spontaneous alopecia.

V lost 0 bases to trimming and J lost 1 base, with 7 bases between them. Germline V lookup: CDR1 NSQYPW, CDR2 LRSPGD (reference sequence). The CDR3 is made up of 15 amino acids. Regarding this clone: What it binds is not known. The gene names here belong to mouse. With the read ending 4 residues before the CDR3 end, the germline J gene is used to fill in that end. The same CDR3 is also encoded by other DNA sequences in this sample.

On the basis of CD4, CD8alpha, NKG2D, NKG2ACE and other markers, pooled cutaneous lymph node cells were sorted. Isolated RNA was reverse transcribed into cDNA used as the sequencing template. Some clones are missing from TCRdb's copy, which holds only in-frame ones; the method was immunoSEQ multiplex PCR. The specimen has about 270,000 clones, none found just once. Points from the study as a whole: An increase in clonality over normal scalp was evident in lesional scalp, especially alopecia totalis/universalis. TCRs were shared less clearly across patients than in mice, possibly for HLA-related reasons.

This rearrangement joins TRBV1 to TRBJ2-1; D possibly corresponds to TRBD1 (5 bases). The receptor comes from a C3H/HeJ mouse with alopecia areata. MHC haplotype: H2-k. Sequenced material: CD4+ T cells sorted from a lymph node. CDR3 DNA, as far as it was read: TGCACCTGCAGTGCAGAGAGACAGAACTATGCT. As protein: CTCSAERQNYA. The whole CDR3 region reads CTCSAERQNYAEQFF.